The rows below give T cell receptor beta chains drawn from one sample of a study of cytomegalovirus exposure and HLA in healthy donors. The repertoire was sequenced with immunoSEQ multiplex PCR; TCRdb's copy has only in-frame clones and lacks some. The data contain 200,000 to 250,000 clones, under 80% of them seen just once; the ten biggest clones take up approximately 0.22%. The sample was PBMCs. The receptors were gathered from a girl aged 2-10 years in good health and CMV-seronegative. Both conserved end residues are part of each CDR3. A D gene is named only where the DNA matches it firmly. Where a row states a size, it is once, few, many or the class of an expanded clone; other rows omit it.

D,size,V,J,CDR3,DNA
TRBD1,.,TRBV4-1,TRBJ1-2,CASSPYPRTGDSNYGYTF,TGCGCCAGCAGCCCCTACCCCAGGACAGGGGATTCTAACTATGGCTACACCTTC
.,.,TRBV7-2,TRBJ2-5,CASSQRSGETQYF,TGTGCCAGCAGCCAGCGCTCCGGGGAGACCCAGTACTTC
TRBD2,few,TRBV5-6,TRBJ2-7,CASSLRGGYEQYF,TGTGCCAGCAGCCTACGGGGGGGCTACGAGCAGTACTTC
TRBD1,.,TRBV2,TRBJ2-3,CATRTGGPDTQYF,TGTGCCACCAGGACAGGGGGACCAGATACGCAGTATTTT
TRBD1,.,TRBV4-1,TRBJ2-1,CASSRLPGQAALSYNEQFF,TGCGCCAGCAGCCGGTTACCGGGACAGGCCGCCCTCTCCTACAATGAGCAGTTCTTC
TRBD2,.,TRBV30,TRBJ2-1,CAWRRPGLAVYNEQFF,TGTGCCTGGAGACGACCGGGACTAGCGGTCTACAATGAGCAGTTCTTC
TRBD1,.,TRBV19,TRBJ1-1,CASSIGGQGASEAFF,TGTGCCAGTAGTATAGGAGGACAGGGGGCCTCTGAAGCTTTCTTT
.,.,TRBV7-9,TRBJ2-2,CASSRPGGAGELFF,TGTGCCAGCAGCCGCCCCGGAGGGGCCGGGGAGCTGTTTTTT
.,.,TRBV9,TRBJ2-3,CASSATPDTQYF,TGTGCCAGCAGTGCGACTCCAGATACGCAGTATTTT
TRBD1,.,TRBV2,TRBJ1-2,CASSPGTGVGSYGYTF,TGTGCCAGCAGTCCCGGGACAGGGGTGGGTAGCTATGGCTACACCTTC
TRBD1,.,TRBV9,TRBJ2-7,CASSVSGTGSYEQYF,TGTGCCAGCAGCGTTTCCGGGACAGGGTCCTACGAGCAGTACTTC
TRBD2,few,TRBV7-6,TRBJ2-7,CASSLASGSYVPEQYF,TGTGCCAGCAGCTTAGCTAGCGGGAGTTATGTACCCGAGCAGTACTTC
.,.,TRBV7-7,TRBJ1-4,CASSPSTNEKLFF,TGTGCCAGCAGCCCTTCAACTAATGAAAAACTGTTTTTT
.,.,TRBV9,TRBJ1-2,CASSVDSLNYGYTF,TGTGCCAGCAGCGTAGATAGCCTAAACTATGGCTACACCTTC
.,few,TRBV5-1,TRBJ2-1,CASRNRGSISYNEQFF,TGCGCCAGCAGGAACCGAGGCAGCATATCCTACAATGAGCAGTTCTTC
.,few,TRBV30,TRBJ2-1,CARDRGSYNEQFF,TGTGCCCGAGATCGGGGCTCCTACAATGAGCAGTTCTTC
TRBD2,.,TRBV9,TRBJ2-3,CASSVMGTSGGNSRPTQYF,TGTGCCAGCAGCGTAATGGGGACTAGCGGGGGGAATTCAAGACCTACGCAGTATTTT
TRBD2,.,TRBV4-2,TRBJ2-3,CASSQERAGGGTDTQYF,TGTGCCAGCAGCCAAGAAAGAGCGGGGGGGGGCACAGATACGCAGTATTTT
.,.,TRBV11-3,TRBJ2-7,CASSLDSGYEQYF,TGTGCCAGCAGCTTAGACTCAGGCTACGAGCAGTACTTC
.,.,TRBV7-9,TRBJ2-2,CASSFGTFSSAGELFF,TGTGCCAGCAGCTTTGGGACATTCTCGTCCGCCGGGGAGCTGTTTTTT
.,.,TRBV4-1,TRBJ2-1,CASSQGQDEYNEQFF,TGCGCCAGCAGCCAAGGACAGGATGAATACAATGAGCAGTTCTTC
.,few,TRBV4-1,TRBJ2-2,CASSPRGSSTGELFF,TGCGCCAGCAGCCCCCGCGGTAGCTCCACCGGGGAGCTGTTTTTT
TRBD1,.,TRBV28,TRBJ1-2,CASSPGTGGGYTF,TGTGCCAGCAGTCCGGGGACAGGGGGCGGCTACACCTTC
.,.,TRBV9,TRBJ1-2,CASSVDQGREYGYTF,TGTGCCAGCAGCGTAGATCAGGGGAGGGAATATGGCTACACCTTC
TRBD2,.,TRBV13,TRBJ2-7,CASSRGLSGGFYEQYF,TGTGCCAGCAGCCGAGGACTATCGGGGGGTTTTTACGAGCAGTACTTC
.,.,TRBV29-1,TRBJ1-1,CSVVNLRGTEAFF,TGCAGCGTTGTTAATCTGCGGGGCACTGAAGCCTTCTTT
.,.,TRBV19,TRBJ2-1,CASSPGFSPYNEQFF,TGTGCCAGTAGCCCGGGGTTCTCCCCGTACAATGAGCAGTTCTTC
TRBD1,.,TRBV7-3,TRBJ2-6,CASSSLGQGFSGANVLTF,TGTGCCAGCAGCTCATTAGGACAGGGGTTCTCTGGGGCCAACGTCCTGACTTTC
.,.,TRBV6-4,TRBJ1-2,CASRGEGGMGYTF,TGTGCCAGCAGAGGGGAAGGGGGTATGGGCTACACCTTC
.,.,TRBV6-5,TRBJ1-2,CASGQTGSGYTF,TGTGCCAGCGGCCAGACAGGAAGTGGCTACACCTTC
TRBD1,.,TRBV19,TRBJ1-5,CASSADRGGQPQHF,TGTGCCAGTAGTGCCGACAGGGGAGGTCAGCCCCAGCATTTT
TRBD1,.,TRBV5-4,TRBJ1-2,CASSASGTGKYGYTF,TGTGCCAGCAGCGCATCCGGGACAGGGAAGTATGGCTACACCTTC
.,.,TRBV15,TRBJ2-1,CATSGSGTGYNEQFF,TGTGCCACCAGCGGGTCCGGGACTGGTTACAATGAGCAGTTCTTC
TRBD1,few,TRBV7-9,TRBJ2-7,CASSLGPGQGHEQYF,TGTGCCAGCAGCTTAGGGCCGGGACAGGGACACGAGCAGTACTTC
.,once,TRBV5-1,TRBJ2-5,CASSSAETQYF,TGCGCCAGCAGTAGTGCAGAGACCCAGTACTTC
TRBD1,.,TRBV10-1,TRBJ1-1,CASSAQTGVETEAFF,TGCGCCAGCAGTGCCCAGACAGGGGTGGAAACTGAAGCTTTCTTT
TRBD2,.,TRBV2,TRBJ2-3,CASSAGTSGSSTDTQYF,TGTGCCAGCAGTGCCGGGACTAGCGGCTCTAGCACAGATACGCAGTATTTT
.,.,TRBV7-9,TRBJ1-2,CASSLGGQIGGYTF,TGTGCCAGCAGCTTAGGTGGGCAGATTGGGGGCTACACCTTC
TRBD1,.,TRBV7-6,TRBJ2-2,CASSRGQGPNTGELFF,TGTGCCAGCAGCAGGGGACAGGGTCCGAACACCGGGGAGCTGTTTTTT
TRBD2,.,TRBV30,TRBJ2-5,CAWSVLAGVRETQYF,TGTGCCTGGAGTGTACTAGCGGGAGTCCGGGAGACCCAGTACTTC
.,.,TRBV29-1,TRBJ2-7,CSVVLAYEQYF,TGCAGCGTTGTCCTTGCCTACGAGCAGTACTTC
.,.,TRBV7-9,TRBJ1-2,CASSFDAQANF,TGTGCCAGCAGTTTTGATGCCCAGGCCAACTTC
TRBD2,.,TRBV27,TRBJ2-1,CASSLAGGPYEQFF,TGTGCCAGCAGTTTAGCGGGGGGGCCGTACGAGCAGTTCTTC
TRBD2,.,TRBV15,TRBJ2-5,CATSTELTSGNEETQYF,TGTGCCACCAGCACCGAACTTACTAGCGGGAACGAAGAGACCCAGTACTTC
.,.,TRBV6-5,TRBJ2-3,CASTGDGVSTDTQYF,TGTGCCAGCACGGGGGACGGGGTTAGCACAGATACGCAGTATTTT
.,.,TRBV2,TRBJ1-1,CASILGVNTEAFF,TGTGCCAGCATTCTGGGAGTTAACACTGAAGCTTTCTTT
TRBD2,.,TRBV19,TRBJ2-3,CASTLSGGTDTQYF,TGTGCCAGTACCCTGTCGGGGGGGACAGATACGCAGTATTTT
.,.,TRBV2,TRBJ2-7,CASSRAAGSGEQYF,TGTGCCAGCAGTCGAGCGGCGGGGAGCGGCGAGCAGTACTTC
TRBD2,once,TRBV7-2,TRBJ2-6,CASSSGGGANVLTF,TGTGCCAGCAGCTCGGGAGGCGGGGCCAACGTCCTGACTTTC
.,few,TRBV18,TRBJ2-7,CASSPVSSHSGQYF,TGTGCCAGCTCACCAGTGTCGTCCCATTCGGGGCAGTACTTC
.,few,TRBV13,TRBJ1-4,CASSPAGYTNEKLFF,TGTGCCAGCAGCCCCGCAGGGTACACTAATGAAAAACTGTTTTTT
TRBD2,.,TRBV6-4,TRBJ2-7,CASRKGSLAGSYEQYF,TGTGCCAGCAGGAAGGGAAGCCTAGCGGGATCCTACGAGCAGTACTTC
.,few,TRBV27,TRBJ2-1,CASSLRGRISSYNEQFF,TGTGCCAGCAGTTTGCGGGGACGAATTAGCTCCTACAATGAGCAGTTCTTC
TRBD1,.,TRBV11-2,TRBJ2-1,CASSLGQGSSYNEQFF,TGTGCCAGCAGCTTAGGACAGGGGAGCTCCTACAATGAGCAGTTCTTC
.,.,TRBV10-2,TRBJ2-2,CASTNRVSGELFF,TGCGCCAGCACGAACAGGGTTTCCGGGGAGCTGTTTTTT
TRBD1,once,TRBV5-1,TRBJ2-7,CASSFGPTGGYEQYF,TGCGCCAGCAGCTTTGGGCCGACAGGGGGATACGAGCAGTACTTC
TRBD1,once,TRBV7-6,TRBJ2-6,CASSPTGGPGANVLTF,TGTGCCAGCAGCCCCACAGGGGGCCCTGGGGCCAACGTCCTGACTTTC